This T cell receptor beta chain was recovered during a study of blood T cell repertoires in COVID-19. J was trimmed by 6 bases and V by 4 bases; bases with no gene match: 12. CDR1 and CDR2 (germline): SGHNT, YYREEE (reference sequence). The CDR3 is 15 amino acids. Study processing details: Reference gene primer amplification yielded estimated nucleated cell counts. The data were produced by immunoSEQ multiplex PCR, yet TCRdb's version contains in-frame clones alone and is incomplete. V and J calls and clone size are copied from that table; D and trimming were computed from the DNA. In the table there are fewer than 450,000 clones, about 87% of which are singletons. This clone was seen a handful of times.

The origin of this receptor is a woman aged 45-65 years with COVID-19, enrolled during active disease. Material for sequencing was peripheral blood. This chain links TRBV5-4 with TRBJ2-7; 8 bases are a match to TRBD2. The CDR3 sequence is CASSPNIGTSREQYF. CDR3 bases: TGTGCCAGCAGCCCCAACATTGGGACTAGTCGCGAGCAGTACTTC.